A selection of T cell receptor beta chains follows, all from one sample in a study of blood T cell repertoires in COVID-19. The table came from immunoSEQ multiplex PCR; TCRdb's copy has only in-frame clones and leaves some out. The table includes roughly 150,000 clones, around 80% detected once. Sequencing was carried out using peripheral blood. These receptor sequences come from a man aged 55 to 70 with acute or convalescent COVID-19. Both conserved end residues are part of each CDR3. Size is omitted from some rows. Given values are once, few, many or a class for expanded clones.

15	TRBV19	TRBJ1-5	NA	CASREDRVRYQPQHF
13	TRBV11-2	TRBJ2-5	NA	CASSFARQETQYF
12	TRBV5-1	TRBJ2-7	NA	CASSLTSYEQYF
16	TRBV6-1	TRBJ1-5	NA	CASSEQGASSNQPQHF
15	TRBV18	TRBJ1-2	few	CASSPARTETYGYTF
14	TRBV4-2	TRBJ2-3	NA	CASSQDRSTDTQYF
15	TRBV6-5	TRBJ2-1	once	CASRSLAGGANEQFF
14	TRBV19	TRBJ1-5	NA	CASQGSVRTQPQHF
12	TRBV13	TRBJ2-7	once	CASSLRGAGQYF
16	TRBV7-8	TRBJ1-1	NA	CASSLGVGQGNTEAFF
15	TRBV9	TRBJ2-2	NA	CASSVAATDTGELFF
13	TRBV12-3/TRBV12-4	TRBJ1-2	once	CASSLGRHHGYTF
13	TRBV12-3/TRBV12-4	TRBJ1-2	NA	CASSSAAGEGYTF
12	TRBV18	TRBJ2-5	NA	CASSLFQETQYF
17	TRBV5-4	TRBJ1-5	NA	CASSFPGRGDDNQPQHF
14	TRBV10-3	TRBJ2-7	NA	CAIRSGGQNYEQYF
15	TRBV5-1	TRBJ1-1	few	CASSLTRDSGTEAFF
15	TRBV7-6	TRBJ2-7	once	CASSLGSRGGGEQYF
15	TRBV28	TRBJ1-6	few	CASSLIGGGNSPLHF
16	TRBV27	TRBJ1-5	NA	CASSLLGQGGNQPQHF
18	TRBV5-6	TRBJ2-7	NA	CASSLRSGGPSSLYEQYF
16	TRBV7-2	TRBJ2-1	NA	CASSQLGGFSYNEQFF
15	TRBV7-3	TRBJ1-1	NA	CASSPRGQPNTEAFF
13	TRBV5-4	TRBJ1-2	NA	CASSLAGVDGYTF
15	TRBV29-1	TRBJ2-3	NA	CSYWVREGSTDTQYF
16	TRBV3-1/TRBV3-2	TRBJ2-7	NA	CASSQASLTGFYEQYF
12	TRBV4-1	TRBJ1-1	NA	CASSHALEEAFF
16	TRBV5-1	TRBJ2-3	NA	CASSSTGVRSTDTQYF
15	TRBV7-2	TRBJ1-5	NA	CASSRYRGANQPQHF
13	TRBV14	TRBJ2-5	NA	CASSQWTEETQYF
14	TRBV4-3	TRBJ2-7	NA	CASSQETGAHEQYF
15	TRBV5-5	TRBJ2-1	NA	CASSLGVSSYNEQFF
15	TRBV7-6	TRBJ2-3	NA	CASREGQGRTDTQYF
14	TRBV9	TRBJ1-1	once	CASSASWSRTEAFF
16	TRBV7-2	TRBJ1-1	NA	CASSLVKKNLNTEAFF
16	TRBV7-2	TRBJ2-2	few	CASSPLTRGGTGELFF
15	TRBV7-2	TRBJ1-1	NA	CASSLDRGPDTEAFF
17	TRBV7-3	TRBJ1-2	NA	CASSTTGGAIPSRGYTF
15	TRBV28	TRBJ2-7	NA	CASSSPTGSSYEQYF
15	TRBV9	TRBJ2-1	NA	CASSAGGSSYNEQFF
14	TRBV28	TRBJ2-1	NA	CASSLAGADNEQFF
15	TRBV3-1/TRBV3-2	TRBJ1-1	NA	CASSLRTGERTEAFF
17	TRBV6-4	TRBJ2-2	NA	CASSDPYRDRETGELFF
12	TRBV5-7	TRBJ2-2	NA	CASRGNTGELFF
14	TRBV6-5	TRBJ1-5	NA	CASSGQDGNQPQHF
12	TRBV13	TRBJ1-1	NA	CASSSDRQEAFF
15	TRBV7-3	TRBJ2-1	NA	CASSLTGTGYNEQFF